These 5 T cell receptor beta chains share one sample of origin, sequenced in a study of shared clonotypes between healthy human individuals (dated by TCRdb to 2020 to 2021). The library was produced with the immunoSEQ multiplex PCR assay. The table comes from immuneACCESS by way of TCRdb, which keeps in-frame sequences with V and J called. Part of the clones is missing from these tables; in studies checked, under half for an unresolved V gene and the rest for unknown reasons. In all, the sample holds some 2.1 million clones, and roughly 94% of those were seen once. The ten largest clones represent 0.1% to 0.15% of the sample. Material for sequencing was naive CD4+ T cells sorted from blood. The cell subset or site label for this specimen denotes: CD45RA+ positively selected. These TCRs come from a young man in good health.

V usage is TRBV6-1 and J usage is TRBJ1-6; D not certain. CDR1 is MNHNS and CDR2 is SASEGT in the germline V gene. This CDR3 comprises 12 residues. V dropped 5 bases and J dropped 6 bases, with 5 bases sitting between them. The CDR3 spells CASSWTNSPLHF. The CDR3 nucleotides are TGTGCCAGCAGTTGGACTAATTCACCCCTCCACTTT.

The rearrangement links TRBV7-2 to TRBJ1-5; D is possibly TRBD1 (6 bases). CDR1 and CDR2 from the germline V gene are SGHTA and FQGNSA. This CDR3 contains 14 residues. Trimming took off 3 bases at V and 5 bases at J, with 11 bases between the two ends. CDR3 loop: CASSFGGRDQPQHF. For the CDR3, the DNA is TGTGCCAGCAGCTTTGGGGGGCGTGATCAGCCCCAGCATTTT.

This chain uses TRBV10-1 with TRBJ2-2, with D unresolved. The CDR3 is 14 amino acids. CDR1 is WNHNN and CDR2 is SYGVQD in the germline V gene (reference sequence). Deletions cut 5 bases from V and 5 bases from J, with 12 bases between. The chain's CDR3 is CASSTATRTGELFF. The CDR3 nucleotides read TGCGCCAGCAGTACGGCTACGAGGACCGGGGAGCTGTTTTTT.

This sequence joins TRBV18 and TRBJ2-2; 7 bases are a match to TRBD1. J gave up 0 bases and V 3 bases, and 10 bases lay outside the gene matches. This CDR3 spans 18 amino acids. Germline V gives CDR1 KGHSH, CDR2 LQKENI. DNA for the CDR3: TGTGCCAGCTCACCCAAGGGTAACAGGGGTGCGAACACCGGGGAGCTGTTTTTT. It encodes CASSPKGNRGANTGELFF.

The chain carries TRBV7-9 and TRBJ1-1; D ambiguous. The CDR3 runs 15 residues. Germline CDR1 is SEHNR and CDR2 is FQNEAQ (reference sequence). Trimming left V 5 bases short and J 0 bases short, with 13 bases between. Here the CDR3 reads CASSKQIVMNTEAFF. The CDR3, as DNA: TGTGCCAGCAGCAAACAGATAGTGATGAACACTGAAGCTTTCTTT.